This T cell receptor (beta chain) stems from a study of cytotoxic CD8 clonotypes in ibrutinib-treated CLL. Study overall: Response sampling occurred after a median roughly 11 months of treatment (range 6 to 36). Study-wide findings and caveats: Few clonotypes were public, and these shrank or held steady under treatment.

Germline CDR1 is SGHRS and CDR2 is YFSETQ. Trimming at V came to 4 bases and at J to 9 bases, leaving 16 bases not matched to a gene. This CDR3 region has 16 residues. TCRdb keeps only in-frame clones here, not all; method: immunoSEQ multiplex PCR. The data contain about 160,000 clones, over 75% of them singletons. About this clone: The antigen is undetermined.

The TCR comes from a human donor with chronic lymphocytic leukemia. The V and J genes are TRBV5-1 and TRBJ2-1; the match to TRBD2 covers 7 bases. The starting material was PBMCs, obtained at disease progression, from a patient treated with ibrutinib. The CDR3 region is CASSLDPGLLDSEQFF. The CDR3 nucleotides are TGCGCCAGCAGCCTAGATCCGGGACTATTGGATAGTGAGCAGTTCTTC. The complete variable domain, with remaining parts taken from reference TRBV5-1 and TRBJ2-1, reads KAGVTQTPRYLIKTRGQQVTLSCSPISGHRSVSWYQQTPGQGLQFLFEYFSETQRNKGNFPGRFSGRQFSNSRSEMNVSTLELGDSALYLCASSLDPGLLDSEQFFGPGTRLTVL.